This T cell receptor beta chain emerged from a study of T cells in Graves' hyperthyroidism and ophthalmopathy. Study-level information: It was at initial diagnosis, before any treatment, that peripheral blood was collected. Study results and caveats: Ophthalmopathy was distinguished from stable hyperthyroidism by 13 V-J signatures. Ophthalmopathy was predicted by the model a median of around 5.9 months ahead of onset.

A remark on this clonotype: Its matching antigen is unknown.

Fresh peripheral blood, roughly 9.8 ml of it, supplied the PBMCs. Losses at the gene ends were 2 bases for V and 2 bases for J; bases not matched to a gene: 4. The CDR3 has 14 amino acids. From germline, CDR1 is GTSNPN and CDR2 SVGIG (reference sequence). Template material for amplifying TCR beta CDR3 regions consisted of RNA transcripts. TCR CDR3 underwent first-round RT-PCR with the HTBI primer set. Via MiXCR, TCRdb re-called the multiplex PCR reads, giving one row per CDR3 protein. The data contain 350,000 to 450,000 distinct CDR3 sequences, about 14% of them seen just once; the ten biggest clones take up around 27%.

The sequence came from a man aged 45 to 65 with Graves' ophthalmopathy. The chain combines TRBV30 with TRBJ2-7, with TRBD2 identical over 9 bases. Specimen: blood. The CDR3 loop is CAWSPSGIAYEQYF. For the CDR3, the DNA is TGTGCCTGGAGTCCTAGCGGGATAGCCTACGAGCAGTACTTC.